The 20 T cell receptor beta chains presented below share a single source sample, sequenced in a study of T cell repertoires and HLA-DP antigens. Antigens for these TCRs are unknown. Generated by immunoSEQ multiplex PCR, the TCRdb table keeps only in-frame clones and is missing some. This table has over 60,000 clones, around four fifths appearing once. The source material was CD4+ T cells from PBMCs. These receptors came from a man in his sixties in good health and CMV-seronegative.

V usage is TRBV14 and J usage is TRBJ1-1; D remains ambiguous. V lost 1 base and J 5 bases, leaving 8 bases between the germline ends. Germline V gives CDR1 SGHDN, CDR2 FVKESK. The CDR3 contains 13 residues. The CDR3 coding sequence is TGTGCCAGCAGCCAAGGAAGGAGGACTGAAGCTTTCTTT. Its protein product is CASSQGRRTEAFF.

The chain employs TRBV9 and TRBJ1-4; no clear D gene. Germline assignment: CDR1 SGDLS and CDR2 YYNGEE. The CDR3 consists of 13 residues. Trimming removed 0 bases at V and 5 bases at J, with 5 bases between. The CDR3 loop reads CASSVVGNEKLFF. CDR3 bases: TGTGCCAGCAGCGTAGTCGGGAATGAAAAACTGTTTTTT.

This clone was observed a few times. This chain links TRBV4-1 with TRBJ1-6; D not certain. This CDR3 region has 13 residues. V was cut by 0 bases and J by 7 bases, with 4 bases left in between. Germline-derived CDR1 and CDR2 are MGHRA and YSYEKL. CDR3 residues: CASSQEANSPLHF. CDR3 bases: TGCGCCAGCAGCCAAGAAGCAAATTCACCCCTCCACTTT.

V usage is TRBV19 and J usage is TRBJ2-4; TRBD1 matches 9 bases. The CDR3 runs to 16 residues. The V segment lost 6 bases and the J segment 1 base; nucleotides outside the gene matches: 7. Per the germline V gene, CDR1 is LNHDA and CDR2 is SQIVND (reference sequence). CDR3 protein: CASRSTGGFAKNIQYF. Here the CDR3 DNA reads TGTGCCAGTAGAAGCACAGGGGGCTTTGCCAAAAACATTCAGTACTTC.

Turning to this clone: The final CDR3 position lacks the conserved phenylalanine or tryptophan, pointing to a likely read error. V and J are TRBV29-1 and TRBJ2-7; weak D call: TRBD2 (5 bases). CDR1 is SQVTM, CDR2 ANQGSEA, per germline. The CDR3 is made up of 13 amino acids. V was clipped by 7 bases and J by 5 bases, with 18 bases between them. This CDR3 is CSGRIGIVDEQYL. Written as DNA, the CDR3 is TGCAGCGGGAGGATAGGGATTGTGGACGAGCAGTACCTC.

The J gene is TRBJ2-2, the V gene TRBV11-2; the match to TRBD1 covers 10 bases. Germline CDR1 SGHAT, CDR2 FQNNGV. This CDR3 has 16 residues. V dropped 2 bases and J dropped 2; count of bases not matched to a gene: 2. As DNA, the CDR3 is TGTGCCAGCAGCTTATTGACAGGGGGCAACACCGGGGAGCTGTTTTTT. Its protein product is CASSLLTGGNTGELFF.

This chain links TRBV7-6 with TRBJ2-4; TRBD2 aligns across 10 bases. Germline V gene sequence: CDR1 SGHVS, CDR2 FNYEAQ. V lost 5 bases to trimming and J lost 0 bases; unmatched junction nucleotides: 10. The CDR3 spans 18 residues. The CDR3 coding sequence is TGTGCCAGCAGCCCCGGGGTAGCGGGGGGACTAGCCAAAAACATTCAGTACTTC. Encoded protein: CASSPGVAGGLAKNIQYF.

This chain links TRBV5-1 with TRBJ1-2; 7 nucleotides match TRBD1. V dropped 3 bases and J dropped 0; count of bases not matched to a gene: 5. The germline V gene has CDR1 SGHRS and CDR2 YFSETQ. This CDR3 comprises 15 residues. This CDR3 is CASSSRTGSNYGYTF. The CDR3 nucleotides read TGCGCCAGCAGCTCACGGACAGGATCTAACTATGGCTACACCTTC.

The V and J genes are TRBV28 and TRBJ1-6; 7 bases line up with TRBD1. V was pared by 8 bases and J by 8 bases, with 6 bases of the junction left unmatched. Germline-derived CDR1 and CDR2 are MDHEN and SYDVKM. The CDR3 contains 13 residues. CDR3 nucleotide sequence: TGTGCCAGCGTCCGGGACAGATATTCACCCCTCCACTTT. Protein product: CASVRDRYSPLHF.

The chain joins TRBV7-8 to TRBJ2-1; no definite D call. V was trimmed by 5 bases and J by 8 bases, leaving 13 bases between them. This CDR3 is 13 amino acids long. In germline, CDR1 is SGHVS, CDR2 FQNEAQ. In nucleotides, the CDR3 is TGTGCCAGCAGCCCCCCGGCTAGGGATGAGCAGTTCTTC. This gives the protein CASSPPARDEQFF.

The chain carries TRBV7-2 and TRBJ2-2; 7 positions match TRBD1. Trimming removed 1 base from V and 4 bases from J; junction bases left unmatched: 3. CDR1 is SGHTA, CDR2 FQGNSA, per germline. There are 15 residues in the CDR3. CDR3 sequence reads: CASSLDHRGTGELFF. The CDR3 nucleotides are TGTGCCAGCAGCTTAGATCACAGGGGCACCGGGGAGCTGTTTTTT.

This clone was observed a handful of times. Here the CDR3 DNA reads TGTGCCATCAGCTCAGTTACCTACGAGCAGTACTTC. It translates to CAISSVTYEQYF. The gene calls are TRBV10-3 and TRBJ2-7, with D hard to call. With 6 bases removed from V and 2 bases from J, the gap between germline ends came to 8 bases. Germline CDR1 ENHRY, CDR2 SYGVKD. The CDR3 runs 12 residues.

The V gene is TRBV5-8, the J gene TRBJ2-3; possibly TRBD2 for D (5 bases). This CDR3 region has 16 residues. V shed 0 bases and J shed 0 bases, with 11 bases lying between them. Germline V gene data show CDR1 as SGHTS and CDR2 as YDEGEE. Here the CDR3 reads CASSLEGVPSTDTQYF. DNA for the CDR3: TGTGCCAGCAGCTTGGAGGGAGTCCCTAGCACAGATACGCAGTATTTT.

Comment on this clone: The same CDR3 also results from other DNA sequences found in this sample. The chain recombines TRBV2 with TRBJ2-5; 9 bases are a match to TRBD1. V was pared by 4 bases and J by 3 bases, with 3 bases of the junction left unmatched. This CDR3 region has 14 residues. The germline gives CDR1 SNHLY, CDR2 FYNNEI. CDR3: CASSGGTGKETQYF. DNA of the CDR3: TGTGCCAGCAGTGGAGGGACAGGGAAAGAGACCCAGTACTTC.

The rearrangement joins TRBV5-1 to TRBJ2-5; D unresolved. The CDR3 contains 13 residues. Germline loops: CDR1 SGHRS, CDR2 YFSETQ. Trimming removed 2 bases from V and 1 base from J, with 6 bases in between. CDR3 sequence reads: CASSFGSQETQYF. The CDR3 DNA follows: TGCGCCAGCAGCTTTGGCAGCCAAGAGACCCAGTACTTC.

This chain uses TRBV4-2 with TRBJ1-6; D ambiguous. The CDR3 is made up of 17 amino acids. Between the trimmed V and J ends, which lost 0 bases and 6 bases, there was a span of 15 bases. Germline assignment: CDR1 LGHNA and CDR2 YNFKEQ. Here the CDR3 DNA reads TGTGCCAGCAGCCAAGATCCCCCCTCAACCTTTAATTCACCCCTCCACTTT. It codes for CASSQDPPSTFNSPLHF.

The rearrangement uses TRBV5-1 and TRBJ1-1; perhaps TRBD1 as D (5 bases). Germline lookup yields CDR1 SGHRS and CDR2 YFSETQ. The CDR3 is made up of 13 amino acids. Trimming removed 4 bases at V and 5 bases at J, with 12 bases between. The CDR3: CASSPGGGTEAFF. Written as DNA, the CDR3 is TGCGCCAGCAGCCCGGGGGGAGGGACTGAAGCTTTCTTT.

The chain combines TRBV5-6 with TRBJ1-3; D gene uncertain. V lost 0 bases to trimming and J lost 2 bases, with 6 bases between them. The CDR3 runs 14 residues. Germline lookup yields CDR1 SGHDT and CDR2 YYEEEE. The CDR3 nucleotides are TGTGCCAGCAGCTTGGGTAGGGCTGGAAACACCATATATTTT. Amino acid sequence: CASSLGRAGNTIYF.

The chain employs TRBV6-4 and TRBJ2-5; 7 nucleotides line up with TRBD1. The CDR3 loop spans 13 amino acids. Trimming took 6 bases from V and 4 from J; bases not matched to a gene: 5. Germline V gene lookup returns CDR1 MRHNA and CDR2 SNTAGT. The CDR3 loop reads CASSPTGRETQYF. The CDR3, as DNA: TGTGCCAGCAGCCCGACAGGGCGAGAGACCCAGTACTTC.

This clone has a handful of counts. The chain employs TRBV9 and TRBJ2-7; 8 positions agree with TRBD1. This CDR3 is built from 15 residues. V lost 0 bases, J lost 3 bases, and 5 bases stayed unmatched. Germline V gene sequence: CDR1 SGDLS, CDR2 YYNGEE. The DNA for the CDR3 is TGTGCCAGCAGCGTAGGAACAGGGGGGATCTACGAGCAGTACTTC. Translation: CASSVGTGGIYEQYF.